This TCR beta chain was observed in a study of T cell clonality in common variable immunodeficiency. This clone was detected many times. The read finishes 3 residues shy of the CDR3 end, and the germline J gene is used to complete it. The CDR3 consists of 14 residues. V was trimmed by 5 bases and J by 11 bases, leaving 16 bases between them. Germline CDR1 is SGHTA and CDR2 is FQGTGA. Profiled with immunoSEQ multiplex PCR; TCRdb holds only in-frame clones, not every one. The specimen has 35,000 to 55,000 clones, none found just once. The V gene is TRBV7-3, the J gene TRBJ1-6; no clear D gene. The receptor was derived from a person between 18 and 69 years old in good health. The specimen was peripheral blood mononuclear cells. The CDR3 loop reads CASSMFGESTPLHF. The part of the CDR3 DNA that was read is TGTGCCAGCAGCATGTTCGGGGAGTCAACACCC.